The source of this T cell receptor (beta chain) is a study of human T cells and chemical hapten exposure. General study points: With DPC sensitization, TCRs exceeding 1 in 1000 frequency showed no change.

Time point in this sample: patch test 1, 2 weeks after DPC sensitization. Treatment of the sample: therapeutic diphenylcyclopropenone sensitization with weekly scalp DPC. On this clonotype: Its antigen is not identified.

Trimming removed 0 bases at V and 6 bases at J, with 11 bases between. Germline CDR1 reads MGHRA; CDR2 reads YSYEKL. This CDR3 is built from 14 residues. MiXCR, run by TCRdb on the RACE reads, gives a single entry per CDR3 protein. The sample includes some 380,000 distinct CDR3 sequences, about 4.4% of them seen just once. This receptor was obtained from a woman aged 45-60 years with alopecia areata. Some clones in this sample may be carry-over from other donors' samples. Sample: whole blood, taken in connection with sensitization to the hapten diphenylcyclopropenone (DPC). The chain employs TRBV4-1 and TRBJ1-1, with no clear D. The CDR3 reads CASSQDAGEPEAFF. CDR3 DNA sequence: TGCGCCAGCAGCCAAGATGCCGGGGAGCCTGAAGCTTTCTTT.